This TCR beta chain originates from a study of blood T cells in healthy people across ages. Study-level results: Investigators viewed diversity estimates from one million T cells as underestimates, the study reported. Diversity of TCR beta per million T cells declined in a roughly linear way with age.

CDR1 is DFQATT and CDR2 is SNEGSKA in the germline V gene (reference sequence). The CDR3 is 15 amino acids. V was clipped by 3 bases and J by 4 bases, with 17 bases between them. Primed by a sample-barcoded 5' primer and a J-beta primer mix, a second PCR proceeded for about 6 to 12 cycles. TCRdb ran MiXCR on the 5' RACE reads and lists one entry per CDR3 protein. The data contain 1,800,000 or so distinct CDR3 sequences, around 40% of them seen just once; the ten biggest clones take up under 25%. Sample donors were healthy Caucasian individuals that came from Russia, aged roughly 6 to 90. The sample holds a few counts of this clonotype. Its antigen is currently unknown.

This TCR was sampled from a human donor in good health. Sequencing was carried out using blood. The gene calls are TRBV20-1 and TRBJ2-3, with a possible D match to TRBD1 (6 bases). Here the CDR3 reads CSASEWGHHSDTQYF. DNA of the CDR3: TGCAGTGCTAGTGAGTGGGGGCATCACTCAGATACGCAGTATTTT.